Included here is one T cell receptor beta chain sequence, with context. This clone was detected a few times. There is no known antigen for this receptor. Base qualities are not provided; no much larger clone lies one nucleotide away. This entry comes from a study of beta chain features in type 1 diabetes (dated by TCRdb to about 2018). Turning to the overall study: No differences in mean age, gender distribution, total cell number or subset yield were found between patients and healthy donors. A total of roughly 99,000,000 sorted cells were examined across all samples, and the number of cells per subset was strongly correlated with RNA yield. Regulatory and stem cell-like memory subsets were isolated from only 8 patients and about 8 healthy donors, whereas naive and central memory subsets came from all 28 donors. The study compared the TCRB repertoires of sorted circulating CD4+ T cell subsets in recently diagnosed type 1 diabetes patients with those in matched healthy donors. General conclusions and limits of the study: Patients with type 1 diabetes made fewer insertions and deleted more nucleotides at VDJ recombination sites, implying thymic rearrangement abnormalities. Because cDNA was sequenced instead of genomic DNA, highly expressing activated cells could be over-represented, though the groups showed no difference in activation or CD3 levels. In all four CD4+ subsets, TCRB CDR3 length was moderately but significantly shorter in type 1 diabetes patients. Only small numbers of individuals were included in the HLA sub-analyses, which left unresolved whether HLA type had any influence on TCRB rearrangement. PCR might favor shorter templates, but patient and control samples were amplified and corrected together, so any skew would affect both groups equally. The naive, central memory and regulatory TCRB repertoires appeared to resemble one another more closely among patients than among healthy donors.

Each donor gave one peripheral blood draw, roughly 110 mL on average, collected into heparinised tubes. Using a panel that included CD45RO, CCR7, CD25, CD127, CD95 and CD27, naive, central memory, regulatory and stem cell-like memory CD4+ T cells were sorted on a BD FACSAria II. Purity was above 98% for every sorted population. Right away, PBMCs were isolated by Lymphoprep density gradient centrifugation and were stained directly, with no culture step. Samples were stained and sorted in pairs, with one healthy donor and one patient per experiment, so that batch effects were minimized. The entire isolated RNA was reverse transcribed using the High Capacity cDNA Reverse Transcription Kit, and thus expressed TCRB transcripts were sequenced. Deep immunoSEQ sequencing was performed on naive, central memory and regulatory T cell samples, with an average of roughly 3.5 million total reads per sample. After sorted cells were lysed in RLT buffer, RNA was extracted with DNase-treated RNeasy Micro or Mini kits, with the choice depending on cell number. Each cell subset was processed separately to prevent cross-contamination, with patient and healthy donor samples processed together. The immunoSEQ multiplex PCR was used to amplify TCRB sequences from cDNA, yielding 87-bp fragments that span the CDR3 region. Amplicons were sequenced on the Illumina HiSeq platform. In the source study's methods: Synthetic template baselines were used to correct PCR bias computationally, reads within Hamming distance 2 were collapsed, and singletons that could not be merged were discarded. By aligning reads against IMGT, V, D and J genes, CDR3 length, and insertions or deletions at six rearrangement sites were assigned. Within each subset, clonotype counts were normalized to the number of sorted cells before true diversity and Gini coefficients were calculated with the tcR R package. The overlap coefficient, calculated on TCRB nucleotide sequences, was used to measure repertoire sharing. Out-of-frame TCRB sequences from naive cells were analyzed to stand in for the pre-selection repertoire. TCRdb retrieved this table from immuneACCESS and kept in-frame rearrangements only. Not all clones are present; in checked studies, unresolved V genes account for under half, and no reason is known for the remainder. D and trimming come from the DNA, and the V and J calls and clone size come from that table. The sample contains about 620,000 clones, roughly a sixth of them found a single time. The ten largest make up under 0.095% of the sample.

The TCR sequence derives from a man aged 18 to 35 in good health. The sample comprised naive CD4+ T cells from blood. The cell subset or site label corresponds to: true naive CD4+ T cells.

In nucleotides, the sequence is TGCGCCAGCAGCCCCCCCGACGGGAATTTTGGCTACACCTTC. It translates as CASSPPDGNFGYTF. The V gene is TRBV5-1 and the J gene is TRBJ1-2, with no confident D gene call. Taken from cysteine to phenylalanine, the CDR3 has 14 residues. Just CDR3 DNA is preserved here, 42 bases in frame from base 1. V is shortened by 4 bases, J by 7 bases, and the region joining them spans 17 bases. From a lookup of the germline V gene, CDR1 and CDR2 are SGHRS and YFSETQ.